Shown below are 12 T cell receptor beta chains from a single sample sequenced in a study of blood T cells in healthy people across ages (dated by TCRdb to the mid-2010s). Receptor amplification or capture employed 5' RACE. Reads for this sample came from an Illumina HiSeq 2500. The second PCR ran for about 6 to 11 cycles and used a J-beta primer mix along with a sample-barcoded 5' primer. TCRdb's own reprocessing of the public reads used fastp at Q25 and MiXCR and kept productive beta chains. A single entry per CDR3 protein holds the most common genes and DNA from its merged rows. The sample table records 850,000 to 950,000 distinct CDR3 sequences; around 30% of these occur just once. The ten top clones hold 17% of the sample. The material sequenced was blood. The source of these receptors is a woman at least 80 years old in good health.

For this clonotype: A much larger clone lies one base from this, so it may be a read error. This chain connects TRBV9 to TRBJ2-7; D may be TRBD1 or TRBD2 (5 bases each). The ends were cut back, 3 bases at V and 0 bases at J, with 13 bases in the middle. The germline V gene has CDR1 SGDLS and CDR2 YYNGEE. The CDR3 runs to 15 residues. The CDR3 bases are TGTGCCAGCAGCGCGGGACGGGCGAGCTCCTACGAGCAGTACTTC. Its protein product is CASSAGRASSYEQYF.

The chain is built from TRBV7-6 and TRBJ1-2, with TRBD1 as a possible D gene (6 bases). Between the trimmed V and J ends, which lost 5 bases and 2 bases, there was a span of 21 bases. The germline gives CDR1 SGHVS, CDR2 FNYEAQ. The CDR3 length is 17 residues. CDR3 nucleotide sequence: TGTGCCAGCAGCCCGCGACAGGAGCATGGGGAGAACTATGGCTACACCTTC. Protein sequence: CASSPRQEHGENYGYTF.

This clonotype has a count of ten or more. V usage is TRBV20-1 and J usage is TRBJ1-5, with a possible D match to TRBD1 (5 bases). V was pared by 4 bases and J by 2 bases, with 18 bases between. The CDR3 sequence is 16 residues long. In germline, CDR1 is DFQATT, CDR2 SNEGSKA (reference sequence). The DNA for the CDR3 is TGCAGTGCTAAACCCGGGACGACGGTCGGCAATCAGCCCCAGCATTTT. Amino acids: CSAKPGTTVGNQPQHF.

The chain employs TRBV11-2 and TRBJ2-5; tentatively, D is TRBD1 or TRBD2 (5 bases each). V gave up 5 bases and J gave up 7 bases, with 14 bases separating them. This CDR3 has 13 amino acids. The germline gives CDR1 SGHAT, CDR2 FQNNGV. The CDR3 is CASSPRTRGTQYF. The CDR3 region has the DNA TGTGCCAGCAGCCCAAGGACACGGGGGACCCAGTACTTC.

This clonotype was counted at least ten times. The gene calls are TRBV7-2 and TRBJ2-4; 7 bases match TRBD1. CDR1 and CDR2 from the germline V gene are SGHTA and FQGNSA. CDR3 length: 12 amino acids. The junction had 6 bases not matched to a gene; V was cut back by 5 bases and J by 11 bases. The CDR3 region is CASSEDRNVQYF. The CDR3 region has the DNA TGTGCCAGCAGCGAGGACAGGAATGTTCAGTACTTC.

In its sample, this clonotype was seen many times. CDR3 protein: CSAREGAKNIQYF. The CDR3 coding sequence is TGCAGTGCTAGAGAAGGAGCCAAAAACATTCAGTACTTC. The chain employs TRBV20-1 and TRBJ2-4; D is unclear. The CDR3 consists of 13 residues. CDR1 and CDR2 from the germline V gene are DFQATT and SNEGSKA (reference sequence). V dropped 0 bases and J dropped 0 bases, with 3 bases sitting between them.

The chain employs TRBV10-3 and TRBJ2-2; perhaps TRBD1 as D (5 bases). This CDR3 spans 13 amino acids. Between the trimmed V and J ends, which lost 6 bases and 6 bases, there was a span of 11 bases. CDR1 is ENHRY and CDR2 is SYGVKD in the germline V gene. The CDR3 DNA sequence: TGTGCCATCAGGCTGGCAGGGCCCGGGGAGCTGTTTTTT. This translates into CAIRLAGPGELFF.

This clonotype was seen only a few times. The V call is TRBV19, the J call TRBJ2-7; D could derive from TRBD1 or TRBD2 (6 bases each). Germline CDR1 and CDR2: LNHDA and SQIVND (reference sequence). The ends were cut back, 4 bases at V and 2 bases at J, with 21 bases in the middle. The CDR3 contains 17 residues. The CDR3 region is CASSTGRGTPLPYEQYF. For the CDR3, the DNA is TGTGCCAGTAGTACCGGCCGCGGGACACCCTTACCCTACGAGCAGTACTTC.

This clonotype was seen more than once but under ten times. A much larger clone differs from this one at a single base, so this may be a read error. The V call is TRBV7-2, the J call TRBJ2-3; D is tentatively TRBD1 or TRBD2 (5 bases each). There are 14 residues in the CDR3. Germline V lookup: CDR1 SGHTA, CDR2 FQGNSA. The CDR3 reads CARSSGPPSDTQYF. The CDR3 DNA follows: TGTGCCCGCAGCTCGGGACCACCGTCAGATACGCAGTATTTT.

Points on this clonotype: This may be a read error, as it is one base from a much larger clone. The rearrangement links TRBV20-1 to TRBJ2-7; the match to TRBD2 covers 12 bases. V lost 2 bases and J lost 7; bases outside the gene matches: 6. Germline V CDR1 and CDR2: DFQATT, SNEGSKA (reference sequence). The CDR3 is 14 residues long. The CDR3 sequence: CSARRTSGVNEQYF. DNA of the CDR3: TGCAGTGCTAGACGGACTAGCGGGGTAAATGAGCAGTACTTC.

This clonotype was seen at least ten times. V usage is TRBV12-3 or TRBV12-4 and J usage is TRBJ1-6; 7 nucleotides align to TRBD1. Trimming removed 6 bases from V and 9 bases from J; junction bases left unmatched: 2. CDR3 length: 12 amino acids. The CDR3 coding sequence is TGTGCCAGCAGCCCAGGGGGTTCACCCCTCCACTTT. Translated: CASSPGGSPLHF.

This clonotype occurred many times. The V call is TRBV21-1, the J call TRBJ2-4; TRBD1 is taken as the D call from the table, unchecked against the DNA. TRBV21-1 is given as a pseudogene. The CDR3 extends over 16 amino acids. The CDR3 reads CASAGGRRVGKNIQYF. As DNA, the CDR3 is TGTGCCAGCGCAGGGGGGCGACGAGTAGGCAAAAACATTCAGTACTTC.